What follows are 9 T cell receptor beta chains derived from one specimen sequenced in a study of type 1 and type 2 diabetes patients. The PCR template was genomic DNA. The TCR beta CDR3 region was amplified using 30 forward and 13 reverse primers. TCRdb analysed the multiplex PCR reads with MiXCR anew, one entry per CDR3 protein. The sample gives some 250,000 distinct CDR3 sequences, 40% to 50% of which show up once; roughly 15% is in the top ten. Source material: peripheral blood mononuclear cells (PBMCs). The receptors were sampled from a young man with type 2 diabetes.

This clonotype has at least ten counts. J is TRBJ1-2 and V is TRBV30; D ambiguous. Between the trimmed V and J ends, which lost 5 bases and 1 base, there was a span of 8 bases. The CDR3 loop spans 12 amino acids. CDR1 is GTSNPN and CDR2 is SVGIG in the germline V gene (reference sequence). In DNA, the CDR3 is TGTGCCTGGGCGGGGAATAACTATGGCTACACCTTC. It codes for CAWAGNNYGYTF.

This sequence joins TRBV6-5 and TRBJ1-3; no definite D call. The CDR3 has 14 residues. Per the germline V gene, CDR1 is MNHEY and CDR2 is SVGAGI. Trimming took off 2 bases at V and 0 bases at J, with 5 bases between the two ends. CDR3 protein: CASSYEGSGNTIYF. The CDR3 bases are TGTGCCAGCAGTTACGAAGGCTCTGGAAACACCATATATTTT.

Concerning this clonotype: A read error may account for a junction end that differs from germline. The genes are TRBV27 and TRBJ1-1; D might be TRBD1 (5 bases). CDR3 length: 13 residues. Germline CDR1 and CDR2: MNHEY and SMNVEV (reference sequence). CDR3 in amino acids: CASSSGGRTEAFF. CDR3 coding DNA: TGCGCCAGCAGCTCGGGGGGTCGGACTGAAGCTTTCTTT.

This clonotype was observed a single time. CDR3 residues: CASSLIGGQGSSTDTQYF. Here the CDR3 DNA reads TGTGCCAGCAGTTTAATCGGAGGACAGGGGTCGAGCACAGATACGCAGTATTTT. The chain has TRBV27 and TRBJ2-3, with 9 bases fitting TRBD1. The CDR3 has 18 amino acids. Losses at the gene ends were 2 bases for V and 0 bases for J; bases not matched to a gene: 9. Germline V gene data show CDR1 as MNHEY and CDR2 as SMNVEV (reference sequence).

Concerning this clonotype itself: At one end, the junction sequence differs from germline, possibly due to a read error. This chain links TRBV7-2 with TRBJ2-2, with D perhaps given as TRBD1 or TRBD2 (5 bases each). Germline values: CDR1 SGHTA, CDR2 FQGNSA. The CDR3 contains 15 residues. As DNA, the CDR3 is TGTGCCAACAGCCGGATACAGGAGGTCACCGGGGAGCTGTTTTTT. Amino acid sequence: CANSRIQEVTGELFF. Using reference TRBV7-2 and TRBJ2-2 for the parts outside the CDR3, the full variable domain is GAGVSQSPSNKVTEKGKDVELRCDPISGHTALYWYRQSLGQGLEFLIYFQGNSAPDKSGLPSDRFSAERTGGSVSTLTIQRTQQEDSAVYLCANSRIQEVTGELFFGEGSRLTVL.

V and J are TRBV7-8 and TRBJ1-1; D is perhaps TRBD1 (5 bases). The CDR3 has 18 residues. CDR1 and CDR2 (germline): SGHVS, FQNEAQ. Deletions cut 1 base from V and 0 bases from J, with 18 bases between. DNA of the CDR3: TGTGCCAGCAGCTTAGTGCAGGGATTCTACCTATTGAACACTGAAGCTTTCTTT. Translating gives CASSLVQGFYLLNTEAFF. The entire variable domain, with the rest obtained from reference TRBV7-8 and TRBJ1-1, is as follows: GAGVSQSPRYKVAKRGQDVALRCDPISGHVSLFWYQQALGQGPEFLTYFQNEAQLDKSGLPSDRFFAERPEGSVSTLKIQRTQQEDSAVYLCASSLVQGFYLLNTEAFFGQGTRLTVV.

CDR3 DNA sequence: TGTGCCAGCGGTGCGTACAGGGTAGGCACCGGGGAGCTGTTTTTT. As protein: CASGAYRVGTGELFF. The genes are TRBV6-1 and TRBJ2-2, with D maybe TRBD1 (6 bases). V was clipped by 8 bases and J by 4 bases, with 17 bases between them. CDR1 is MNHNS and CDR2 is SASEGT in the germline V gene. The CDR3 length is 15 residues.

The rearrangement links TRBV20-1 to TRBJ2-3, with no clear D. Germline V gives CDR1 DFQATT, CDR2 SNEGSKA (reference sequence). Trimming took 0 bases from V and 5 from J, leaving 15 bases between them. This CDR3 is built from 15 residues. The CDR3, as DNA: TGCAGTGCTAGAGATAGGGCGAAGAGTGTAGATACGCAGTATTTT. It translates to CSARDRAKSVDTQYF.

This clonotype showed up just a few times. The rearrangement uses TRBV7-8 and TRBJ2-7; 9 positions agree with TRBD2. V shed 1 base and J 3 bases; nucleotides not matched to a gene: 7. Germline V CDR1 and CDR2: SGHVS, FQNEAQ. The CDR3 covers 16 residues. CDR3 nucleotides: TGTGCCAGCAGCTTAGGAGCGGGGGGCAGAGACTACGAGCAGTACTTC. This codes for CASSLGAGGRDYEQYF. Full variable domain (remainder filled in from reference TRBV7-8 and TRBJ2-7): GAGVSQSPRYKVAKRGQDVALRCDPISGHVSLFWYQQALGQGPEFLTYFQNEAQLDKSGLPSDRFFAERPEGSVSTLKIQRTQQEDSAVYLCASSLGAGGRDYEQYFGPGTRLTVT.